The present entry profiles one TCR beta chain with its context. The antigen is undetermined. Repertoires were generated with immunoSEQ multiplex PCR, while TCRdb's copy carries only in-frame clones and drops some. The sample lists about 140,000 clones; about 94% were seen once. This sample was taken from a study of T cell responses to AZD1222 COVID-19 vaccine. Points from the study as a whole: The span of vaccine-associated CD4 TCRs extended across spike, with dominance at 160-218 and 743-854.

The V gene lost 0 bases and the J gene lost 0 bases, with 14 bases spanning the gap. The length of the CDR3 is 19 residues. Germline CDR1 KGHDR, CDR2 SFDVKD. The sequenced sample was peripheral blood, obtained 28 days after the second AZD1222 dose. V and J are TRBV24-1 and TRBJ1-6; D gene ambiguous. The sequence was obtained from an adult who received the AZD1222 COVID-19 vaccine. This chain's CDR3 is CATSDLSRLESSYNSPLHF. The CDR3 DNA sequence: TGTGCCACCAGTGATTTGAGCAGGCTGGAGAGCTCCTATAATTCACCCCTCCACTTT.